Listed here is a single TCR beta chain. V was clipped by 3 bases and J by 0 bases; unmatched bases: 2. From germline, CDR1 is ENHRY and CDR2 SYGVKD. The CDR3 has 15 amino acids. This entry belongs to a study of blood T cell repertoires in COVID-19. Only in-frame clones appear in the TCRdb table, and some are missing; sequencing was by immunoSEQ multiplex PCR. This sample has about 270,000 clones; over 80% occur once, and the top ten carry 4.1%. V is TRBV10-3 and J is TRBJ2-3; TRBD2 matches at 8 bases. Sample: PBMCs or T cells enriched from blood (not recorded which). The clonotype originates from a woman aged 25-40 years with acute COVID-19. CDR3 nucleotide sequence: TGTGCCATCAGTGAAATAGCGGGGAGCACAGATACGCAGTATTTT. Translating it yields CAISEIAGSTDTQYF.